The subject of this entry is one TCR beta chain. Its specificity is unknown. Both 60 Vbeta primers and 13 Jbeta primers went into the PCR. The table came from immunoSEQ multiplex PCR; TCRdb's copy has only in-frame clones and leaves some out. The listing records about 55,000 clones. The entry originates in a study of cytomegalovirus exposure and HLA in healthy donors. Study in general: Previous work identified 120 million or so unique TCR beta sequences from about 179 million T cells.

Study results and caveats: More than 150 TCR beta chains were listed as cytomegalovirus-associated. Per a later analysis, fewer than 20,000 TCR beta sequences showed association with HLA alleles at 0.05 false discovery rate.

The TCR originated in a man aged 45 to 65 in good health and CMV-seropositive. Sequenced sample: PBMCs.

CDR3 coding DNA: TGTGCCACTTCGCCTAGCGGGGAACCCAACGGGGAGCTGTTTTTT. Its translation is CATSPSGEPNGELFF. The chain is built from TRBV15 and TRBJ2-2, with 9 bases lining up with TRBD2. V was clipped by 9 bases and J by 7 bases; unmatched bases: 12. From germline, CDR1 is LNHNV and CDR2 YYDKDF (reference sequence). The CDR3 is 15 residues long.